A selection of T cell receptor beta chains follows, all from one sample in a study of cytomegalovirus exposure and HLA in healthy donors. Clones were sequenced by immunoSEQ multiplex PCR, and TCRdb holds only the in-frame ones, with some missing. Among around 150,000 clones listed, over 70% were seen once. Sequenced sample: PBMCs. These receptors came from a man aged 25 to 40 in good health and CMV-seropositive. Both conserved end residues are part of each CDR3. The D gene is left open where the match is weak. Size tells how often a clone was seen (once, few, many) or the class of an expanded clone, and some rows leave it out.

TRBV30	TRBD2	.	TRBJ2-3	CAWSSGSGRGDTQYF	TGTGCCTGGAGTTCTGGTAGCGGGAGGGGAGATACGCAGTATTTT
TRBV19	TRBD2	once	TRBJ2-2	CASSPRGSGVGYGGELFF	TGTGCCAGTAGTCCCAGGGGTAGCGGGGTTGGATATGGCGGGGAGCTGTTTTTT
TRBV7-9	TRBD1	.	TRBJ1-1	CASSSTGVGTEAFF	TGTGCCAGCAGCTCCACAGGGGTCGGGACTGAAGCTTTCTTT
TRBV6-1	.	.	TRBJ2-5	CASSEAFPWAGETQYF	TGTGCCAGCAGTGAAGCATTTCCTTGGGCTGGGGAGACCCAGTACTTC
TRBV20-1	.	.	TRBJ2-7	CSARRDYEQYF	TGCAGTGCTAGGAGGGACTACGAGCAGTACTTC
TRBV5-4	TRBD2	.	TRBJ2-7	CASCVRLAGDSYEQYF	TGTGCCAGCTGCGTGAGACTAGCGGGGGACTCCTACGAGCAGTACTTC
TRBV11-2	TRBD2	.	TRBJ2-3	CASSLLAGGITDTQYF	TGTGCCAGCAGCCTTTTAGCGGGGGGCATCACAGATACGCAGTATTTT
TRBV19	.	.	TRBJ1-3	CASSMQARNTIYF	TGTGCCAGTAGTATGCAGGCAAGAAACACCATATATTTT
TRBV11-2	.	few	TRBJ1-1	CASSFHRDRANTEAFF	TGTGCCAGCAGCTTCCACAGGGACCGGGCGAACACTGAAGCTTTCTTT
TRBV28	.	.	TRBJ2-7	CASSLGHVQYEQYF	TGTGCCAGCAGTTTGGGACACGTACAATACGAGCAGTACTTC
TRBV19	TRBD2	.	TRBJ2-7	CASSLLAGGNEQYF	TGTGCCAGTAGTTTATTAGCGGGGGGCAACGAGCAGTACTTC
TRBV4-3	TRBD1	.	TRBJ2-7	CASSQDSQGDEQYF	TGCGCCAGCAGCCAAGACTCACAGGGGGACGAGCAGTACTTC
TRBV10-3	.	few	TRBJ2-7	CATEIPYEQYF	TGTGCCACAGAAATCCCCTACGAGCAGTACTTC
TRBV4-3	.	.	TRBJ1-2	CASMGSDSYGYTF	TGCGCCAGCATGGGGTCGGACTCCTATGGCTACACCTTC
TRBV9	.	.	TRBJ2-7	CASSVERGGTYEQYF	TGTGCCAGCAGCGTAGAAAGGGGGGGGACCTACGAGCAGTACTTC
TRBV5-4	TRBD2	.	TRBJ2-1	CASSPDPREDNEQFF	TGTGCCAGCAGCCCCGACCCGCGGGAGGACAATGAGCAGTTCTTC
TRBV9	TRBD2	.	TRBJ2-1	CASSVAGGGNNEQFF	TGTGCCAGCAGCGTAGCAGGCGGGGGGAACAATGAGCAGTTCTTC
TRBV10-3	TRBD1	.	TRBJ1-1	CAIMGTGATEAFF	TGTGCCATCATGGGGACAGGCGCCACTGAAGCTTTCTTT
TRBV6-5	.	.	TRBJ2-1	CASSYDTQGSYNEQFF	TGTGCCAGCAGTTACGACACCCAAGGTTCCTACAATGAGCAGTTCTTC
TRBV5-1	TRBD2	.	TRBJ2-7	CASSTGLGGKEQYF	TGCGCCAGCAGCACGGGACTAGGGGGGAAAGAGCAGTACTTC
TRBV11-2	.	.	TRBJ2-7	CASSLAPGGYEQYF	TGTGCCAGCAGCTTAGCGCCAGGGGGGTACGAGCAGTACTTC
TRBV6-6	TRBD1	.	TRBJ1-6	CASNRQGLGSPLHF	TGTGCCAGCAACCGACAGGGATTGGGATCACCCCTCCACTTT
TRBV7-9	.	few	TRBJ1-2	CASSNSISYTF	TGTGCCAGCAGTAATAGCATCTCCTACACCTTC
TRBV5-6	.	.	TRBJ2-7	CASSLGTAFEQYF	TGTGCCAGCAGCTTGGGGACAGCCTTCGAGCAGTACTTC
TRBV5-4	TRBD1	.	TRBJ1-4	CASSRDRGGEKLFF	TGTGCCAGCAGCCGTGACAGGGGGGGCGAAAAACTGTTTTTT
TRBV27	.	.	TRBJ2-7	CASSLFQAGHEQYF	TGTGCCAGCAGTTTATTCCAGGCCGGCCACGAGCAGTACTTC
TRBV5-1	.	.	TRBJ2-2	CASSHGDYSHTGELFF	TGCGCCAGCAGCCACGGTGACTACTCACACACCGGGGAGCTGTTTTTT
TRBV10-3	TRBD2	.	TRBJ2-2	CAISESKAGGLDTGELFF	TGTGCCATCAGTGAGTCGAAAGCGGGAGGGCTCGACACCGGGGAGCTGTTTTTT
TRBV6-6	.	.	TRBJ2-7	CASSFPTIYEQYF	TGTGCCAGCAGTTTCCCGACAATCTACGAGCAGTACTTC
TRBV5-5	TRBD1	.	TRBJ2-7	CASSLGDRSSYLSYEQYF	TGTGCCAGCAGCTTGGGGGACAGGAGCTCTTATCTTTCCTACGAGCAGTACTTC
TRBV2	TRBD2	few	TRBJ2-3	CASSREGTQYF	TGTGCCAGCAGTCGGGAGGGTACGCAGTATTTT
TRBV10-1	TRBD1	.	TRBJ1-2	CASRGRGTGSSYGYTF	TGCGCCAGCAGAGGGAGGGGGACAGGGAGTAGCTATGGCTACACCTTC
TRBV6-6	.	.	TRBJ2-7	CASSYGQRSSYEQYF	TGTGCCAGCAGTTATGGACAGAGGAGCTCCTACGAGCAGTACTTC
TRBV29-1	TRBD2	.	TRBJ2-5	CSVTSGARQETQYF	TGCAGCGTTACTAGCGGGGCTCGCCAAGAGACCCAGTACTTC
TRBV5-1	.	.	TRBJ2-7	CASSGEARGGLYEQYF	TGCGCCAGCAGCGGGGAGGCCCGGGGCGGTCTCTACGAGCAGTACTTC
TRBV13	TRBD2	.	TRBJ2-7	CASSHGTSGSYEQYF	TGTGCCAGCAGCCACGGGACTAGCGGGAGCTACGAGCAGTACTTC
TRBV6-5	.	.	TRBJ1-2	CATQGVSGVTF	TGTGCCACCCAGGGAGTTAGCGGCGTCACCTTC
TRBV19	.	.	TRBJ1-5	CASSIGQYSNQPQHF	TGTGCCAGTAGTATAGGACAGTATAGCAATCAGCCCCAGCATTTT
TRBV6-5	.	.	TRBJ1-4	CASSYSTRENEKLFF	TGTGCCAGCAGTTACTCGACGAGGGAGAATGAAAAACTGTTTTTT
TRBV2	TRBD2	.	TRBJ2-1	CASSEGLASYNEQFF	TGTGCCAGCAGTGAAGGACTAGCATCCTACAATGAGCAGTTCTTC
TRBV5-1	TRBD1	.	TRBJ2-7	CASSPGTGIRVGEQYF	TGCGCCAGCAGCCCGGGGACAGGGATCAGGGTCGGCGAGCAGTACTTC
TRBV10-1	.	.	TRBJ2-7	CASILTRSFHEQYF	TGCGCCAGCATCCTGACTAGGTCTTTCCACGAGCAGTACTTC
TRBV27	.	once	TRBJ2-2	CASSPGLSPPNTGELFF	TGTGCCAGCAGTCCGGGACTCAGCCCCCCGAACACCGGGGAGCTGTTTTTT
TRBV12-5	.	.	TRBJ2-5	CASGLALETQYF	TGTGCTAGTGGTTTGGCACTGGAGACCCAGTACTTC
TRBV28	TRBD2	few	TRBJ2-7	CASSPGGTYEQYF	TGTGCCAGCAGTCCGGGGGGAACCTACGAGCAGTACTTC
TRBV18	.	few	TRBJ1-5	CASSPPGPTPPQHF	TGTGCCAGCTCACCACCGGGCCCAACGCCGCCCCAGCATTTT
TRBV5-1	TRBD2	.	TRBJ2-2	CASSYSGTSGTSSAGELFF	TGCGCCAGCAGCTACTCCGGGACTAGCGGGACAAGTTCCGCCGGGGAGCTGTTTTTT
TRBV28	.	.	TRBJ1-6	CASREESPLHF	TGTGCCAGCAGAGAGGAATCACCCCTCCACTTT
TRBV7-8	TRBD1	.	TRBJ2-7	CASSRPGTVILAYEQYF	TGTGCCAGCAGCCGTCCCGGGACAGTGATCTTGGCCTACGAGCAGTACTTC
TRBV6-6	.	.	TRBJ1-1	CASSDSLNTEAFF	TGTGCCAGCAGTGACAGTTTGAACACTGAAGCTTTCTTT
TRBV5-3	TRBD2	.	TRBJ2-1	CARKIKSGGVRGEQFF	TGTGCCAGAAAGATAAAGAGCGGGGGGGTCCGTGGGGAGCAGTTCTTC
TRBV5-1	.	.	TRBJ2-6	CASSQGGSGANVLTF	TGCGCCAGCAGCCAAGGGGGCTCTGGGGCCAACGTCCTGACTTTC
TRBV18	.	.	TRBJ2-2	CASSPRAAANTGELFF	TGTGCCAGCTCACCCCGTGCGGCTGCGAACACCGGGGAGCTGTTTTTT